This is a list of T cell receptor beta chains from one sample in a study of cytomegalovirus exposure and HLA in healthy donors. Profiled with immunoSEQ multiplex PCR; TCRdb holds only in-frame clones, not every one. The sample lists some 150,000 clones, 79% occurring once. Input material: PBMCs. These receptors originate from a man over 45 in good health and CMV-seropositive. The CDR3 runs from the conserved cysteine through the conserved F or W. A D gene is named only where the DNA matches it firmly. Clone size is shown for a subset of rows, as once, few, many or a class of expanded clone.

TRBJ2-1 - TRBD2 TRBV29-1 TGCAGCGTTGGGGGACTAGCGGGAGACAATGAGCAGTTCTTC CSVGGLAGDNEQFF
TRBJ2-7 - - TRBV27 TGTGCCAGCAGTTCCGGAGTTGATCAGCAGTACTTC CASSSGVDQQYF
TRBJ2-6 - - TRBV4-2 TGTGCCAGCAGCCAAGACCCTAACTCTGGGGCCAACGTCCTGACTTTC CASSQDPNSGANVLTF
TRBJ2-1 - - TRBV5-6 TGTGCCAGCAGCGGTTTGGAGTTTGAGCAGTTCTTC CASSGLEFEQFF
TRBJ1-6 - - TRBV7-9 TGTGCCAGCAGCCGGGGGTCTGGTAATTCACCCCTCCACTTT CASSRGSGNSPLHF
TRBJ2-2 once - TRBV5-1 TGCGCCAGCAGCTTTTCTAGCACGGCGGGGGAGCTGTTTTTT CASSFSSTAGELFF
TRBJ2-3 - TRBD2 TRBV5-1 TGCGCCAGCGGGGTTCTAGCGGGCGGCACAGATACGCAGTATTTT CASGVLAGGTDTQYF
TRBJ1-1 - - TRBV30 TGTGCCTGGGACGGACAGATGAACACTGAAGCTTTCTTT CAWDGQMNTEAFF
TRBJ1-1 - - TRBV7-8 TGTGCCAGCAGCTCGCAAACAGGGTTGGGTACTGAAGCTTTCTTT CASSSQTGLGTEAFF
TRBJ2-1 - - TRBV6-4 TGTGCCAGCAGTGAGAAGCGGGCCAGCTCCTACAATGAGCAGTTCTTC CASSEKRASSYNEQFF